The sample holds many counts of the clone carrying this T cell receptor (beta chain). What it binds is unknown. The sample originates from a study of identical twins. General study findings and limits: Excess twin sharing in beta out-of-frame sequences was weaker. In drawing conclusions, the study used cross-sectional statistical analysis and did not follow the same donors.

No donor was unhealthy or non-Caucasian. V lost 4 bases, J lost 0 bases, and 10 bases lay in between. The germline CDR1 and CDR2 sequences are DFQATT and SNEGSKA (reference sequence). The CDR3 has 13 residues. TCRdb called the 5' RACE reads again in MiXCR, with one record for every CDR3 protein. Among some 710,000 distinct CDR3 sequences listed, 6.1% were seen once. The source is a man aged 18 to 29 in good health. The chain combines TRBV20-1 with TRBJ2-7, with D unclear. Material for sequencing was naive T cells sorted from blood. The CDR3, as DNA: TGCAGTGCTAAAGCAGGCGACTCCTACGAGCAGTACTTC. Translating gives CSAKAGDSYEQYF.